Listed below are T cell receptor beta chains from one sample, sequenced in a study of blood T cell repertoires in COVID-19. TCRdb keeps only in-frame clones here, not all; method: immunoSEQ multiplex PCR. In the table there are around 63,000 clones, 86% of which are singletons. What was sequenced was peripheral blood. The origin of the receptors is a woman older than 75 with acute or convalescent COVID-19. Each CDR3 is given with its conserved first and last residue. The order of the fields is D gene, V gene, clone size, J gene, CDR3 DNA, CDR3 protein. The D gene is left open where the match is weak. Clone size is shown for a subset of rows, as once, few, many or a class of expanded clone.

d_gene: .
v_gene: TRBV19
abundance: once
j_gene: TRBJ2-7
CDR3nt: TGTGCCAGTAGTATTACGGGTCAGGGATCCTACGAGCAGTACTTC
CDR3aa: CASSITGQGSYEQYF

d_gene: .
v_gene: TRBV6-5
abundance: .
j_gene: TRBJ1-1
CDR3nt: TGTGCCAGCAGCATGAACACTGAAGCTTTCTTT
CDR3aa: CASSMNTEAFF

d_gene: TRBD1
v_gene: TRBV6-2/TRBV6-3
abundance: .
j_gene: TRBJ1-1
CDR3nt: TGTGCCAGCAGTTACGGGACAGGGGTGGAGAACACTGAAGCTTTCTTT
CDR3aa: CASSYGTGVENTEAFF

d_gene: .
v_gene: TRBV11-3
abundance: .
j_gene: TRBJ2-2
CDR3nt: TGTGCCAGCAGCTTAGACTCACCTACAGTTACCGGGGAGCTGTTTTTT
CDR3aa: CASSLDSPTVTGELFF

d_gene: TRBD1
v_gene: TRBV5-1
abundance: .
j_gene: TRBJ1-3
CDR3nt: TGCGCCAGCAGCTTGTTCTTCGACAGGGACCCTGGAAACACCATATATTTT
CDR3aa: CASSLFFDRDPGNTIYF

d_gene: TRBD1
v_gene: TRBV7-9
abundance: once
j_gene: TRBJ2-1
CDR3nt: TGTGCCAGCAGTTTAGTCGAACAGGGGGATGAGCAGTTCTTC
CDR3aa: CASSLVEQGDEQFF

d_gene: .
v_gene: TRBV4-1
abundance: .
j_gene: TRBJ1-6
CDR3nt: TGCGCCAGCAGCCAAGATCCGGCTTCGGGAAGCTATTCACCCCTCCACTTT
CDR3aa: CASSQDPASGSYSPLHF

d_gene: .
v_gene: TRBV5-4
abundance: few
j_gene: TRBJ1-2
CDR3nt: TGTGCCAGCAGCTTCTCGCTGGACAGTCTATATGGCTACACCTTC
CDR3aa: CASSFSLDSLYGYTF

d_gene: .
v_gene: TRBV5-1
abundance: once
j_gene: TRBJ2-3
CDR3nt: TGCGCCAGCAGCCCTACACGGAGGGGCTCATCCCCCACAGATACGCAGTATTTT
CDR3aa: CASSPTRRGSSPTDTQYF

d_gene: TRBD2
v_gene: TRBV5-1
abundance: .
j_gene: TRBJ2-3
CDR3nt: TGCGCCAGCAGCGTGGGGACTAGCGGAGGCCCTGTGGATACGCAGTATTTT
CDR3aa: CASSVGTSGGPVDTQYF

d_gene: .
v_gene: TRBV19
abundance: .
j_gene: TRBJ1-5
CDR3nt: TGTGCCAGTAGTACCACCCTCGGCAGGGGTCGAAATCAGCCCCAGCATTTT
CDR3aa: CASSTTLGRGRNQPQHF

d_gene: TRBD1
v_gene: TRBV24-1
abundance: .
j_gene: TRBJ2-7
CDR3nt: TGTGCCACTTCGGGGGCAGGGGGCATCAACGAGCAGTACTTC
CDR3aa: CATSGAGGINEQYF

d_gene: .
v_gene: TRBV6-5
abundance: few
j_gene: TRBJ1-4
CDR3nt: TGTGCCAGCACTAGGGATTTCCAGGGTAATGAAAAACTGTTTTTT
CDR3aa: CASTRDFQGNEKLFF

d_gene: .
v_gene: TRBV18
abundance: .
j_gene: TRBJ2-2
CDR3nt: TGTGCCAGCTCACCGTTGGGGCGGGAAAGCACCGGGGAGCTGTTTTTT
CDR3aa: CASSPLGRESTGELFF

d_gene: TRBD1
v_gene: TRBV5-1
abundance: .
j_gene: TRBJ2-1
CDR3nt: TGCGCCAGCAGCTTGGTACCTGGACAGGGAATGAATGAGCAGTTCTTC
CDR3aa: CASSLVPGQGMNEQFF

d_gene: .
v_gene: TRBV11-3
abundance: .
j_gene: TRBJ1-3
CDR3nt: TGTGCCAGCAGCTTAGACCAAAGAAACACCATATATTTT
CDR3aa: CASSLDQRNTIYF

d_gene: .
v_gene: TRBV27
abundance: .
j_gene: TRBJ1-5
CDR3nt: TGTGCCAGCAGGGTCAGGGGAAACACAAATCAGCCCCAGCATTTT
CDR3aa: CASRVRGNTNQPQHF

d_gene: .
v_gene: TRBV10-3
abundance: .
j_gene: TRBJ1-1
CDR3nt: TGTGCCATCAGCAACACAGGGTTCCGAACTGAAGCTTTCTTT
CDR3aa: CAISNTGFRTEAFF

d_gene: .
v_gene: TRBV4-1
abundance: .
j_gene: TRBJ2-1
CDR3nt: TGCGCCAGCAGCCTTCGCCTTACGAGCTCCTACAATGAGCAGTTCTTC
CDR3aa: CASSLRLTSSYNEQFF

d_gene: TRBD1
v_gene: TRBV6-4
abundance: .
j_gene: TRBJ1-2
CDR3nt: TGTGCCAGCAGTCCGGGACAGGGGTTTTCGCGCTACACCTTC
CDR3aa: CASSPGQGFSRYTF

d_gene: TRBD1
v_gene: TRBV5-6
abundance: .
j_gene: TRBJ2-3
CDR3nt: TGTGCCAGCAGCTTACGGGACAGGGGGCCAGATACGCAGTATTTT
CDR3aa: CASSLRDRGPDTQYF

d_gene: TRBD1
v_gene: TRBV28
abundance: .
j_gene: TRBJ2-7
CDR3nt: TGTGCCAGCAGTGAACCGGGACAGGTCCTCCACGAGCAGTACTTC
CDR3aa: CASSEPGQVLHEQYF

d_gene: .
v_gene: TRBV27
abundance: .
j_gene: TRBJ2-1
CDR3nt: TGTGCCAGCAGTTTTGGAGCGGACAATGAGCAGTTCTTC
CDR3aa: CASSFGADNEQFF

d_gene: TRBD1
v_gene: TRBV5-1
abundance: .
j_gene: TRBJ1-6
CDR3nt: TGCGCCAGCAGCTTGACGGGACAGGGGATTACGCCCCTCCACTTT
CDR3aa: CASSLTGQGITPLHF

d_gene: TRBD1
v_gene: TRBV12-5
abundance: .
j_gene: TRBJ1-1
CDR3nt: TGTGCTAGTGGTTTGGGGACAGGGGGAGCTTTCTTT
CDR3aa: CASGLGTGGAFF

d_gene: TRBD1
v_gene: TRBV19
abundance: .
j_gene: TRBJ1-5
CDR3nt: TGTGCCAGTAGTATACGAGCCGGGACAGCAAAGGGACAGCCCCAGCATTTT
CDR3aa: CASSIRAGTAKGQPQHF

d_gene: TRBD1
v_gene: TRBV24-1
abundance: once
j_gene: TRBJ2-1
CDR3nt: TGTGCCACCAGTGGGGACGACAGGGCAAGCTCCTACAATGAGCAGTTCTTC
CDR3aa: CATSGDDRASSYNEQFF

d_gene: .
v_gene: TRBV2
abundance: once
j_gene: TRBJ1-2
CDR3nt: TGTGCCAGCAGTGTGACAGCCTATGGCTACACCTTC
CDR3aa: CASSVTAYGYTF

d_gene: .
v_gene: TRBV2
abundance: .
j_gene: TRBJ2-2
CDR3nt: TGTGCCAGCAGGGGGGGGCAAGTCGCCGGGGAGCTGTTTTTT
CDR3aa: CASRGGQVAGELFF

d_gene: TRBD1
v_gene: TRBV5-1
abundance: .
j_gene: TRBJ2-1
CDR3nt: TGCGCCAGCAGGAATACAGGGGGGAGCCTCAATGAGCAGTTCTTC
CDR3aa: CASRNTGGSLNEQFF

d_gene: TRBD2
v_gene: TRBV9
abundance: .
j_gene: TRBJ2-2
CDR3nt: TGTGCCAGCAGCGTCGTCTCTAGCGGCCTCTCCGGGGAGCTGTTTTTT
CDR3aa: CASSVVSSGLSGELFF